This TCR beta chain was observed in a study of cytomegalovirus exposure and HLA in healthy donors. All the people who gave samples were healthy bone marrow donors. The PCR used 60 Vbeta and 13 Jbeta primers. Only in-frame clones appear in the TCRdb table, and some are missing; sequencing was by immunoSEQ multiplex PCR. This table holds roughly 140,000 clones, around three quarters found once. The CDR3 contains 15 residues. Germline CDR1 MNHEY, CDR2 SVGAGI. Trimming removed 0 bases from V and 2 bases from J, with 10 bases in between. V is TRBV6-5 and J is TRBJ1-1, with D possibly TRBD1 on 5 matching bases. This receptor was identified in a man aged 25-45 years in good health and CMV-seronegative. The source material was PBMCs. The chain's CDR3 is CASSYSRWGNTEAFF. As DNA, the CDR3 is TGTGCCAGCAGTTACTCGAGGTGGGGCAACACTGAAGCTTTCTTT.